These 11 T cell receptor beta chains were sequenced from one sample in a study of CD8+ T cells in alopecia areata. Treatment described: oral pan-JAK inhibitor, 5-10 mg twice daily. Reverse transcribed after extraction, RNA yielded cDNA as the sequencing template. Some clones are missing from TCRdb's copy, which holds only in-frame ones; the method was immunoSEQ multiplex PCR. Of 200,000 or so clones listed, 58% were seen once; the top ten hold 5.5%. Sequences were derived from CD4+ T cells sorted from blood, sampled at week 24, from a patient treated with tofacitinib. These receptors all come from a human donor with alopecia areata.

V is TRBV4-2 and J is TRBJ1-1; 7 bases agree with TRBD1. This CDR3 region has 16 residues. The V gene end was trimmed by 2 bases and the J gene end by 3 bases; junction bases not matched to a gene: 9. Germline V lookup: CDR1 LGHNA, CDR2 YNFKEQ. CDR3: CASSQKNDRDDTEAFF. The CDR3 DNA follows: TGTGCCAGCAGCCAAAAAAATGACAGGGACGACACTGAAGCTTTCTTT.

This chain links TRBV29-1 with TRBJ2-1; TRBD1 matches at 8 bases. From germline, CDR1 is SQVTM and CDR2 ANQGSEA. V lost 6 bases and J lost 5; bases outside the gene matches: 15. The CDR3 spans 16 residues. The CDR3 sequence: CSVQGAPWVGHNEQFF. The DNA of the CDR3 is TGCAGCGTCCAGGGGGCCCCTTGGGTAGGACACAATGAGCAGTTCTTC.

The chain is built from TRBV5-1 and TRBJ2-6; TRBD1 is a possible D gene (6 bases). Germline CDR1 is SGHRS and CDR2 is YFSETQ. V lost 1 base to trimming and J lost 2 bases, with 10 bases between them. This CDR3 region has 16 residues. Here the CDR3 DNA reads TGCGCCAGCAGCTTGAGCAGGGGCGCTGGGGCCAACGTCCTGACTTTC. This codes for CASSLSRGAGANVLTF.

This chain joins TRBV9 and TRBJ2-7; D perhaps matches TRBD2 (5 bases). The V gene's germline CDR1 is SGDLS and CDR2 YYNGEE. Trimming stripped 0 bases from V and 5 bases from J, with 9 bases between. The CDR3 has 13 amino acids. The CDR3 protein is CASSVGTGDEQYF. The CDR3 DNA sequence: TGTGCCAGCAGCGTAGGGACCGGGGACGAGCAGTACTTC.

This chain links TRBV20-1 with TRBJ2-7, with D unresolved. The ends were cut back, 3 bases at V and 3 bases at J, with 6 bases in the middle. Germline CDR1 is DFQATT and CDR2 is SNEGSKA (reference sequence). The CDR3 contains 11 residues. The CDR3 reads CSARVVYEQYF. The CDR3 DNA follows: TGCAGTGCTAGGGTTGTCTACGAGCAGTACTTC.

This chain joins TRBV25-1 and TRBJ2-7; D may be TRBD2 (5 bases). Germline values: CDR1 MGHDK, CDR2 SYGVNS. V was pared by 6 bases and J by 7 bases, with 16 bases between. The CDR3 covers 13 residues. Here the CDR3 DNA reads TGTGCCAGCAGGCGAGGGTCCCTTAGGGAGCAGTACTTC. This sequence encodes CASRRGSLREQYF.

This clone appeared once. This chain connects TRBV5-1 to TRBJ2-7, with D perhaps matching TRBD1 (8 bases). Germline CDR1 and CDR2: SGHRS and YFSETQ. The CDR3 loop spans 14 amino acids. Trimming shortened V by 4 bases and J by 0 bases, and 11 bases separated the two germline ends. The CDR3 nucleotides read TGCGCCAGCAGCAGCGGGACAGGCTCCTACGAGCAGTACTTC. This sequence encodes CASSSGTGSYEQYF.

The genes are TRBV11-2 and TRBJ2-1; 7 nucleotides match TRBD1. Germline V gene lookup returns CDR1 SGHAT and CDR2 FQNNGV. The CDR3 contains 15 residues. V lost 5 bases, J lost 9 bases, and 13 bases stayed unmatched. As DNA, the CDR3 is TGTGCCAGCAGCGCTCCGGCTAGGGGGCAAGGTGAGCAGTTCTTC. Residues: CASSAPARGQGEQFF. Variable domain in full (rest from reference TRBV11-2 and TRBJ2-1): EAGVAQSPRYKIIEKRQSVAFWCNPISGHATLYWYQQILGQGPKLLIQFQNNGVVDDSQLPKDRFSAERLKGVDSTLKIQPAKLEDSAVYLCASSAPARGQGEQFFGPGTRLTVL.

Only a few counts were recorded for this clone. This chain connects TRBV7-2 to TRBJ2-6, with D unclear. The germline V gene encodes CDR1 SGHTA and CDR2 FQGNSA. The CDR3 runs to 13 residues. V was pared by 5 bases and J by 2 bases, with 4 bases between. This chain's CDR3 is CASSTPGANVLTF. The CDR3 DNA is TGTGCCAGCAGCACACCTGGGGCCAACGTCCTGACTTTC.

V and J are TRBV25-1 and TRBJ2-5, with D perhaps TRBD2 (5 bases). V shed 4 bases and J shed 4 bases, with 13 bases lying between them. The CDR3 loop spans 14 amino acids. CDR1 and CDR2 (germline): MGHDK, SYGVNS. The DNA of the CDR3 is TGTGCCAGCAGTGGTCTGAGCGGAATAGAGACCCAGTACTTC. Translating gives CASSGLSGIETQYF.

The chain carries TRBV5-8 and TRBJ2-3; 9 bases are a match to TRBD1. This CDR3 has 14 residues. The V segment lost 6 bases and the J segment 7 bases; nucleotides outside the gene matches: 9. The germline V gene encodes CDR1 SGHTS and CDR2 YDEGEE. CDR3 nucleotide sequence: TGTGCCAGCACACAGGGGGCTTCCGCCAATACGCAGTATTTT. The encoded protein is CASTQGASANTQYF.